One and the same sample provided the 2 T cell receptor beta chains below, sequenced in a study of vaccination and CD4 T cells after COVID-19. Treatment here: approximately nine-day PBMC culture with coronavirus spike peptide pools or control peptides (ViraFEST assay). Their specific antigens are unknown. Researchers used the Oncomine TCR Beta short-read assay to sequence DNA from cultured CD4+ T cells. TCRdb called the PCR reads again in MiXCR, with one record for every CDR3 protein. The sample shows around 9,800 distinct CDR3 sequences, under 60% of them seen only once. The sequenced sample consisted of CD4+ T cells from blood, cultured in vitro. The receptors here all came from a human donor who had recovered from COVID-19.

The genes are TRBV20-1 and TRBJ2-3; 11 positions match TRBD2. The CDR3 is 16 amino acids. CDR1 and CDR2 from the germline V gene are DFQATT and SNEGSKA (reference sequence). The ends lost 2 bases at V and 5 bases at J; junction bases unmatched: 9. CDR3 protein: CSARPLAGAVLDTQYF. In nucleotides, the CDR3 is TGCAGTGCTAGACCACTAGCGGGAGCCGTCCTAGATACGCAGTATTTT.

This chain joins TRBV12-5 and TRBJ2-7; TRBD1 agrees at 12 bases. V lost 5 bases and J lost 6; bases outside the gene matches: 5. This CDR3 spans 14 amino acids. Germline V lookup: CDR1 LGHNT, CDR2 FRNRAP. The DNA for the CDR3 is TGTGCTAGTGGTCTCCGGGACAGGGGGCCCGAGCAGTACTTC. This gives the protein CASGLRDRGPEQYF.